This passage covers 2 T cell receptor beta chains from one sample sequenced in a study of T cells in Graves' hyperthyroidism and ophthalmopathy (dated by TCRdb to about 2019). Receptor amplification or capture employed multiplex PCR. Sequencing took place on an Illumina HiSeq 2000. Amplification of TCR beta CDR3 regions was carried out from RNA transcripts. The TCR CDR3 was subjected to a first round of RT-PCR using the HTBI primer set and the Qiagen OneStep RT-PCR kit. The raw public reads went through TCRdb reprocessing: fastp at Q25, MiXCR clone calling, in-frame beta chains kept. A single entry per CDR3 protein holds the most common genes and DNA from its merged rows. Here the sample has hundreds of thousands of distinct CDR3 sequences; approximately 25% occur a single time. Clones ranked in the top ten supply less than 75% of the sample. Sample: blood. Receptor source: a man aged 50 to 60 with Graves' hyperthyroidism.

The chain is built from TRBV4-2 and TRBJ2-3; 13 bases map to TRBD2. Per germline, CDR1 LGHNA and CDR2 YNFKEQ. J gave up 2 bases and V 1 base, and 6 bases lay outside the gene matches. This CDR3 contains 18 residues. CDR3: CASSQGVGLAGDTDTQYF. The CDR3 DNA reads TGTGCCAGCAGCCAAGGAGTAGGACTAGCGGGAGACACAGATACGCAGTATTTT.

This clonotype was counted only a few times. The chain combines TRBV20-1 with TRBJ1-1, with D perhaps TRBD1 (6 bases). Germline-derived CDR1 and CDR2 are DFQATT and SNEGSKA (reference sequence). This CDR3 region has 14 residues. With 4 bases removed from V and 2 bases from J, the gap between germline ends came to 14 bases. In DNA, the CDR3 is TGCAGTGCTAAGAATAAAGGGGGAAACACTGAAGCTTTCTTT. Its protein product is CSAKNKGGNTEAFF.